What follows are 20 T cell receptor beta chains derived from one specimen sequenced in a study of cytomegalovirus exposure and HLA in healthy donors. Profiled with immunoSEQ multiplex PCR; TCRdb holds only in-frame clones, not every one. Counted here are 250,000 to 400,000 clones, approximately 91% occurring once; the ten biggest clones make up around 1%. The sequenced sample consisted of PBMCs. These receptors were obtained from a man aged 30-40 years in good health and CMV-seronegative.

The chain recombines TRBV4-3 with TRBJ2-7, with D perhaps TRBD1 (6 bases). Germline-derived CDR1 and CDR2 are LGHNA and YSLEER. This CDR3 has 15 residues. The V and J ends lost 1 base and 3 bases respectively, with 13 bases between them. The DNA of the CDR3 is TGCGCCAGCAGCCAAGGATTCGGCAGGGGCTACGAGCAGTACTTC. Protein product: CASSQGFGRGYEQYF.

This chain connects TRBV6-6 to TRBJ1-5; TRBD1 is a possible D gene (6 bases). CDR1 is MNHNY, CDR2 SVGAGI, per germline (reference sequence). CDR3 size: 16 residues. V lost 2 bases, J lost 3 bases, and 14 bases lay in between. The CDR3 DNA reads as TGTGCCAGCAGTTACCCCGCGGACAGAACCAATCAGCCCCAGCATTTT. It is translated as CASSYPADRTNQPQHF.

This clone has a single count. The chain uses TRBV6-4 and TRBJ1-1; the D gene is possibly TRBD1 (5 bases). Looked up from germline, CDR1 is MRHNA and CDR2 is SNTAGT. Trimming took off 6 bases at V and 1 base at J, with 9 bases between the two ends. This CDR3 has 13 amino acids. CDR3 nucleotide sequence: TGTGCCAGCAGAATGCAGGGGAACACTGAAGCTTTCTTT. Translation: CASRMQGNTEAFF.

This chain uses TRBV5-1 with TRBJ1-3; tentative D call: TRBD1 (6 bases). CDR1 is SGHRS and CDR2 is YFSETQ in the germline V gene. This CDR3 region has 16 residues. V was shortened by 2 bases and J by 0 bases, with 12 bases between the two germline ends. The CDR3 here is CASSLWTANSGNTIYF. In nucleotides, the CDR3 is TGCGCCAGCAGCTTATGGACAGCTAACTCTGGAAACACCATATATTTT.

The chain combines TRBV19 with TRBJ1-1; no firm D call. V lost 0 bases, J lost 7 bases, and 6 bases lay in between. This CDR3 has 12 residues. Germline V lookup: CDR1 LNHDA, CDR2 SQIVND (reference sequence). The chain's CDR3 is CASSIDGLEAFF. The DNA for the CDR3 is TGTGCCAGTAGTATAGATGGGCTTGAAGCTTTCTTT.

This clone was observed a handful of times. The chain couples TRBV19 to TRBJ1-5; D is possibly TRBD1 (5 bases). The CDR3 sequence is 14 residues long. CDR1 is LNHDA, CDR2 SQIVND, per germline (reference sequence). The germline V and J ends were trimmed by 8 bases and 2 bases, with 13 bases remaining between them. The CDR3 loop is CASQGGQGNQPQHF. CDR3 DNA: TGTGCCAGTCAGGGAGGTCAGGGCAATCAGCCCCAGCATTTT.

V is TRBV9 and J is TRBJ2-3, with D perhaps matching TRBD2 (6 bases). The CDR3 has 17 amino acids. CDR1 and CDR2 (germline): SGDLS, YYNGEE. Trimming took off 0 bases at V and 2 bases at J, with 16 bases between the two ends. DNA for the CDR3: TGTGCCAGCAGCGTAGGGGGCGGGGACTGGACCACAGATACGCAGTATTTT. It specifies CASSVGGGDWTTDTQYF. Supplemented by reference TRBV9 and TRBJ2-3, the full variable domain reads DSGVTQTPKHLITATGQRVTLRCSPRSGDLSVYWYQQSLDQGLQFLIQYYNGEERAKGNILERFSAQQFPDLHSELNLSSLELGDSALYFCASSVGGGDWTTDTQYFGPGTRLTVL.

This chain connects TRBV25-1 to TRBJ2-1; 9 nucleotides align to TRBD1. Trimming removed 3 bases from V and 5 bases from J; junction bases left unmatched: 14. The CDR3 length is 18 residues. CDR1 is MGHDK and CDR2 is SYGVNS in the germline V gene. The CDR3: CASSDLKITGQGNNEQFF. Here the CDR3 DNA reads TGTGCCAGCAGTGACCTAAAGATCACGGGACAGGGCAACAATGAGCAGTTCTTC.

The chain recombines TRBV7-9 with TRBJ2-5; 12 nucleotides align to TRBD2. The CDR3 sequence is 16 residues long. The germline CDR1 and CDR2 sequences are SEHNR and FQNEAQ (reference sequence). Trimming took 5 bases from V and 5 from J; bases not matched to a gene: 9. The CDR3 is CASSTRTSGEWETQYF. CDR3 nucleotide sequence: TGTGCCAGCAGCACACGGACTAGCGGGGAATGGGAGACCCAGTACTTC.

This clone was detected a few times. The rearrangement joins TRBV6-1 to TRBJ1-6; TRBD1 agrees at 8 bases. Germline V gene sequence: CDR1 MNHNS, CDR2 SASEGT. V lost 7 bases and J lost 9; bases outside the gene matches: 5. The CDR3 contains 13 residues. CDR3: CASTTGVGSPLHF. CDR3 in DNA: TGTGCCAGCACGACAGGGGTAGGTTCACCCCTCCACTTT.

The chain has TRBV5-5 and TRBJ2-3; a weak D match, TRBD2 (5 bases). The CDR3 has 18 residues. CDR1 SGHKS and CDR2 YYEKEE come from the germline V gene (reference sequence). Trimming removed 4 bases from V and 0 bases from J, with 21 bases in between. CDR3 loop: CASSPGLAVRSSTDTQYF. The DNA of the CDR3 is TGTGCCAGCAGCCCCGGCCTAGCAGTTAGATCTAGCACAGATACGCAGTATTTT.

V gene TRBV7-9 combines with J gene TRBJ1-2, with TRBD1 matching over 8 bases. This CDR3 comprises 17 residues. Germline loops: CDR1 SEHNR, CDR2 FQNEAQ (reference sequence). With V trimmed by 2 bases and J by 4 bases, 12 bases remained unmatched. CDR3 protein: CASSLSTGGGRSYGYTF. CDR3 DNA sequence: TGTGCCAGCAGCTTAAGTACAGGGGGAGGTAGGAGCTATGGCTACACCTTC.

This rearrangement joins TRBV4-3 to TRBJ1-4; the D gene is possibly TRBD1 (6 bases). The CDR3 is 18 amino acids. The germline V gene encodes CDR1 LGHNA and CDR2 YSLEER. V lost 0 bases and J lost 0, with 14 bases in between. As DNA, the CDR3 is TGCGCCAGCAGCCAAGATGGGGGCATTAGTGCAACTAATGAAAAACTGTTTTTT. Translated, it gives CASSQDGGISATNEKLFF.

The rearrangement uses TRBV25-1 and TRBJ2-5, with a possible D match to TRBD2 (6 bases). The CDR3 sequence is 14 residues long. V lost 2 bases, J lost 5 bases, and 12 bases lay in between. Germline V gene sequence: CDR1 MGHDK, CDR2 SYGVNS. The DNA for the CDR3 is TGTGCCAGCAGTGAACGGGGGAGAATGGAGACCCAGTACTTC. This translates into CASSERGRMETQYF.

This sequence joins TRBV6-1 and TRBJ2-1, with TRBD2 matching over 9 bases. Germline V gene lookup returns CDR1 MNHNS and CDR2 SASEGT. Trimming cost V 8 bases and J 9 bases; bases outside gene matches: 14. This CDR3 is 15 amino acids long. CDR3 nucleotide sequence: TGTGCCAGCTCGGACGGAGCGGGGGGCTTTTCTGAGCAGTTCTTC. The encoded protein is CASSDGAGGFSEQFF.

Comments on this clone: One junction end does not reproduce the germline sequence, and a read error may be involved. The genes are TRBV6-1 and TRBJ1-2; 9 bases match TRBD1. CDR3 length: 14 residues. The germline gives CDR1 MNHNS, CDR2 SASEGT. The DNA of the CDR3 is TGTGCCAGCAGTGAAGGGGGGACAGGGAGAAAGGACCGCTTC. Protein sequence: CASSEGGTGRKDRF.

This clone was found once. The chain links TRBV10-2 to TRBJ2-7; 12 bases match TRBD2. Germline V gives CDR1 WSHSY, CDR2 SAAADI. The V gene end was trimmed by 6 bases and the J gene end by 6 bases; junction bases not matched to a gene: 12. This CDR3 comprises 16 residues. The CDR3 DNA is TGCGCCAGCAGCAAACTAGCGGGGGGCCTTTCGGCCGAGCAGTACTTC. This codes for CASSKLAGGLSAEQYF.

This chain connects TRBV29-1 to TRBJ2-2; tentatively, D is TRBD2 (5 bases). CDR3 length equals 14 residues. Germline-derived CDR1 and CDR2 are SQVTM and ANQGSEA. Trimming took off 4 bases at V and 2 bases at J, with 11 bases between the two ends. CDR3 residues: CSVVAGPNTGELFF. CDR3 coding DNA: TGCAGCGTTGTCGCGGGTCCCAACACCGGGGAGCTGTTTTTT.

V is TRBV18 and J is TRBJ2-1; 7 positions agree with TRBD2. This CDR3 comprises 15 residues. Germline V gene sequence: CDR1 KGHSH, CDR2 LQKENI. With 2 bases clipped from V and 3 bases from J, the junction kept 4 bases outside the gene matches. The CDR3 loop is CASSPSGDLYNEQFF. Written as DNA, the CDR3 is TGTGCCAGCTCACCAAGCGGGGACCTCTACAATGAGCAGTTCTTC.

This chain joins TRBV4-3 and TRBJ2-7, with 7 bases aligning to TRBD2. The CDR3 totals 16 residues. V lost 0 bases, J lost 2 bases, and 7 bases stayed unmatched. From germline, CDR1 is LGHNA and CDR2 YSLEER. The CDR3 DNA reads TGCGCCAGCAGCCAAGAGGGGGGGACCGGAGCCTACGAGCAGTACTTC. Protein sequence: CASSQEGGTGAYEQYF.